This is a list of T cell receptor beta chains from one sample in a study of cytomegalovirus exposure and HLA in healthy donors. Profiling relied on immunoSEQ multiplex PCR, and the TCRdb table lists in-frame clones only, not all of them. Here the sample spans 85,000 to 130,000 clones, around 75% being singletons. Sequenced input: PBMCs. These receptor sequences come from a man aged 40-49 years in good health and CMV-seronegative. Both conserved end residues are part of each CDR3. Fields, in order: V gene, J gene, clone size, CDR3 protein. A clone size is listed for some rows: how often the clone was seen (once, few, many), or a class if it is expanded.

TRBV5-6	TRBJ1-2	once	CASSLYQGANYGYTF
TRBV7-9	TRBJ1-1	NA	CSSSLGLGWRDQNPTEAFF
TRBV27	TRBJ2-7	NA	CASSLMLGSSYEQYF
TRBV29-1	TRBJ2-7	NA	CSVGDRDLYEQYF
TRBV6-1	TRBJ2-3	NA	CASTRQGAADTQYF
TRBV6-1	TRBJ2-3	NA	CASSEYGGGTDTQYF
TRBV5-6	TRBJ2-7	once	CASSSLAGGPTYEQYF
TRBV2	TRBJ2-5	NA	CASSDLASQETQYF
TRBV5-1	TRBJ2-3	NA	CASSRTAVVAGGTDTQYF
TRBV9	TRBJ2-7	NA	CASSVSGTGVYEQYF
TRBV7-2	TRBJ2-7	NA	CASSLPGGDYEQYF
TRBV7-2	TRBJ2-7	NA	CASSLERVSSYEQYF
TRBV10-3	TRBJ2-5	NA	CAISERGTSGPLLIQYF
TRBV15	NA	NA	CATSRVRPGQGNYEQYF
TRBV5-4	TRBJ2-7	NA	CASSRDRGQEQYF
TRBV5-1	TRBJ1-2	once	CASSPWDTPYGYTF
TRBV7-2	TRBJ1-5	NA	CASSLRRDQPQHF
TRBV23-1	TRBJ1-5	NA	CASRNRGRPTQPQHF
TRBV19	TRBJ2-3	NA	CASSIGHGGRDTQYF
TRBV29-1	TRBJ2-3	NA	CSVDRGGSDTQYF
TRBV5-5	TRBJ1-1	once	CASSSPSGAFF
TRBV18	TRBJ1-6	NA	CASSPPGQGRSPLHF
TRBV5-6	TRBJ1-1	NA	CASSRQGAMNTEAFF
TRBV5-1	TRBJ2-2	NA	CASSWGVNTGELFF
TRBV7-2	TRBJ1-2	once	CASSLETLTGGYTF